The 3 T cell receptor beta chains presented below share a single source sample, sequenced in a study of CXCR3-negative and CXCR3-positive naive CD8 T cells. UMI labels and 5' RACE were used to prepare the TRB cDNA libraries. TCRdb reprocessed the 5' RACE reads and reports one entry per CDR3 protein, with no DNA. The sample table sets out 70,000 to 100,000 distinct CDR3 sequences. Sequenced material: naive CXCR3- CD8+ T cells from blood. Noted subset: CD45RO-CCR7+CD27+CD95- naive CD8+ T cells lacking CXCR3 (TNR3-). These TCRs come from a human donor in good health. Some clones in this sample may be carry-over from other donors' samples.

The gene calls are TRBV25-1 and TRBJ2-7. CDR3 size: 12 residues. Germline V gene sequence: CDR1 MGHDK, CDR2 SYGVNS. The CDR3 region is CASSFTGYEQYF.

This chain connects TRBV28 to TRBJ2-7. The CDR3 sequence is 12 residues long. The germline V gene has CDR1 MDHEN and CDR2 SYDVKM. CDR3 sequence reads: CASSPTPYEQYF.

The chain is built from TRBV4-3 and TRBJ2-1; lacking DNA, the TRBD2 call made by TCRdb goes unchecked. Germline-derived CDR1 and CDR2 are LGHNA and YSLEER. The CDR3 contains 16 residues. This CDR3 reads CTSSQETSGSYNEQFF.